This TCR beta chain was sequenced during a study of blood T cell repertoires in COVID-19. The table came from immunoSEQ multiplex PCR; TCRdb's copy has only in-frame clones and leaves some out. Of approximately 120,000 clones listed, around 70% are singletons. Germline CDR1 SEHNR, CDR2 FQNEAQ (reference sequence). The CDR3 runs 13 residues. Germline trimming cut 4 bases from V and 8 bases from J; bases unmatched to any gene: 8. The receptor was derived from a man aged 80 or over with COVID-19, enrolled during active disease. The rearrangement links TRBV7-9 to TRBJ2-7; TRBD1 matches 7 bases. Material: peripheral blood. The CDR3 sequence: CASSSLDREKQYF. The CDR3 DNA sequence: TGTGCCAGCAGCTCCCTCGACAGGGAGAAGCAGTACTTC.